Listed here is a single T cell receptor (beta chain). Its antigen is undetermined. The junction does not match germline at one end; this may be a read error. Per germline, CDR1 MNHNS and CDR2 SASEGT. The CDR3 is made up of 11 amino acids. The donors were members of the roughly 120-subject validation cohort (separate from the approximately 670-subject first cohort). The sample is drawn from a study of cytomegalovirus exposure and HLA in healthy donors. Looking at the study overall: The roughly 120 validation repertoires, a later analysis reported, used the same platform as the approximately 700 first-cohort repertoires. Overall study results and limits: Cytomegalovirus status was reportedly diagnosed by the classifier with high specificity and sensitivity. While the bulk of TCR sequences proved rare, some public TCRs turned up in many donors.

TCRdb keeps only in-frame clones here, not all; method: immunoSEQ multiplex PCR. The sample consists of 200,000 to 300,000 clones, about 88% of them appearing once. The sequencing sample was made of PBMCs. This receptor was obtained from a man aged 18 to 35 in good health and CMV-seropositive. The gene calls are TRBV6-1 and TRBJ1-2; no clear D gene. Written as DNA, the CDR3 is TGTGCCAGCAGTGAGAAAGGGCTCCCAAGCTTC. It yields the protein CASSEKGLPSF.